This is a list of T cell receptor beta chains from one sample in a study of OX40 agonist ivuxolimab in advanced cancers. Sequencing was performed with immunoSEQ multiplex PCR; in TCRdb, only in-frame clones are kept and a portion is missing. The table has around 33,000 clones, 80% to 85% seen once. The sequencing here drew on CD4+ or CD8+ T cells sorted from blood, taken in a trial of the OX40 agonist ivuxolimab. The receptors come from an adult with an advanced solid tumor such as melanoma, head and neck, liver or kidney cancer. CDR3s include the opening cysteine and the closing phenylalanine or tryptophan. Fields, in order: clone size, V gene, J gene, D gene, CDR3 protein, CDR3 DNA. D genes are given only for firm matches. The size field is filled for only some rows; it gives once, few, many or a size class.

size: .; V: TRBV7-8; J: TRBJ2-5; D: .; CDR3: CASSRGPAQETQYF; DNA: TGTGCCAGCAGCCGAGGACCAGCACAAGAGACCCAGTACTTC
size: .; V: TRBV6-1; J: TRBJ2-7; D: .; CDR3: CASSGQGRGGEQYF; DNA: TGTGCCAGCAGTGGACAAGGCAGGGGAGGCGAGCAGTACTTC
size: .; V: TRBV7-9; J: TRBJ1-2; D: .; CDR3: CASSLVGVAGDPNYGYTF; DNA: TGTGCCAGCAGCTTAGTAGGAGTCGCGGGGGATCCTAACTATGGCTACACCTTC
size: .; V: TRBV4-2; J: TRBJ2-7; D: .; CDR3: CASSQLTQSSYEQYF; DNA: TGTGCCAGCAGCCAGTTAACGCAAAGCTCCTACGAGCAGTACTTC
size: once; V: TRBV7-2; J: TRBJ2-6; D: .; CDR3: CASSPTNSGANVLTF; DNA: TGTGCCAGCAGCCCTACTAACTCTGGGGCCAACGTCCTGACTTTC
size: few; V: TRBV7-7; J: TRBJ1-2; D: TRBD1; CDR3: CASSLGEGTGGAIPGYTF; DNA: TGTGCTAGCAGCTTAGGGGAGGGGACAGGGGGCGCCATTCCTGGCTACACCTTC
size: .; V: TRBV13; J: TRBJ1-6; D: TRBD1; CDR3: CASSLDRGLSGYNSPLHF; DNA: TGTGCCAGCAGCTTGGACAGGGGGCTGTCTGGCTATAATTCACCCCTCCACTTT
size: .; V: TRBV19; J: TRBJ2-3; D: .; CDR3: CASSIDQGFTDTQYF; DNA: TGTGCCAGTAGTATAGATCAGGGGTTCACAGATACGCAGTATTTT
size: .; V: TRBV5-1; J: TRBJ2-1; D: TRBD2; CDR3: CASSPQGRGRNEQFF; DNA: TGCGCCAGCAGCCCGCAAGGGCGGGGGAGGAATGAGCAGTTCTTC
size: .; V: TRBV6-6; J: TRBJ1-6; D: TRBD1; CDR3: CASSIGQANNSPLHF; DNA: TGTGCCAGCAGTATCGGACAGGCCAATAATTCACCCCTCCACTTT
size: .; V: TRBV10-1; J: TRBJ2-7; D: TRBD2; CDR3: CASSDVGAGVSYEQYF; DNA: TGCGCCAGCAGTGATGTTGGAGCGGGAGTGTCCTACGAGCAGTACTTC
size: .; V: TRBV6-1; J: TRBJ2-1; D: .; CDR3: CASSETGQGGGNEQFF; DNA: TGTGCCAGCAGTGAGACAGGTCAGGGAGGTGGGAATGAGCAGTTCTTC
size: .; V: TRBV2; J: TRBJ2-7; D: .; CDR3: CASSLDRLLSYEQYF; DNA: TGTGCCAGCAGTTTAGACAGGTTACTTTCCTACGAGCAGTACTTC
size: .; V: TRBV11-3; J: TRBJ2-2; D: .; CDR3: CASSPRSNTGELFF; DNA: TGTGCCAGCAGCCCCCGATCGAACACCGGGGAGCTGTTTTTT
size: .; V: TRBV7-2; J: TRBJ2-5; D: .; CDR3: CASSQGTAYQETQYF; DNA: TGTGCCAGCAGCCAAGGGACGGCGTACCAAGAGACCCAGTACTTC
size: .; V: TRBV7-9; J: TRBJ1-1; D: TRBD1; CDR3: CASSAGTGARAFF; DNA: TGTGCCAGCAGCGCCGGGACAGGGGCGAGAGCTTTCTTT
size: .; V: TRBV5-6; J: TRBJ1-6; D: .; CDR3: CASSPGHWDSPLHF; DNA: TGTGCCAGCAGCCCGGGACATTGGGATTCACCCCTCCACTTT
size: .; V: TRBV7-8; J: TRBJ2-2; D: TRBD1; CDR3: CASSLRQGGTGELFF; DNA: TGTGCCAGCAGCCTCAGACAGGGCGGCACCGGGGAGCTGTTTTTT
size: .; V: TRBV5-1; J: TRBJ1-5; D: .; CDR3: CASSLGVGVNQPQHF; DNA: TGCGCCAGCAGCTTGGGAGTTGGGGTCAATCAGCCCCAGCATTTT
size: .; V: TRBV6-1; J: TRBJ2-7; D: .; CDR3: CASSVLQSTYEQYF; DNA: TGTGCCAGCAGTGTGCTCCAGTCTACCTACGAGCAGTACTTC
size: once; V: TRBV5-4; J: TRBJ1-2; D: TRBD1; CDR3: CASSPDRADGYTF; DNA: TGTGCCAGCAGCCCGGACAGGGCCGATGGCTACACCTTC
size: .; V: TRBV11-1; J: TRBJ1-5; D: .; CDR3: CASSLGADQPQHF; DNA: TGTGCCAGCAGCCTAGGGGCTGATCAGCCCCAGCATTTT
size: .; V: TRBV5-6; J: TRBJ2-5; D: TRBD1; CDR3: CASSLGGQGKETQYF; DNA: TGTGCCAGCAGTTTAGGGGGACAGGGTAAAGAGACCCAGTACTTC
size: few; V: TRBV18; J: TRBJ1-1; D: .; CDR3: CASSRNRDTEAFF; DNA: TGTGCCAGCTCACGGAACCGGGACACTGAAGCTTTCTTT
size: .; V: TRBV6-5; J: TRBJ2-7; D: .; CDR3: CASSLTGGPYEQYF; DNA: TGTGCCAGCAGCTTGACAGGAGGCCCCTACGAGCAGTACTTC
size: .; V: TRBV6-6; J: TRBJ1-2; D: .; CDR3: CASSNGAFSYTF; DNA: TGTGCCAGCAGTAACGGAGCGTTTAGCTACACCTTC
size: .; V: TRBV6-4; J: TRBJ1-1; D: TRBD1; CDR3: CASRELRDRVSEAFF; DNA: TGTGCCAGCAGAGAACTCCGGGACAGGGTATCTGAAGCTTTCTTT
size: few; V: TRBV19; J: TRBJ1-2; D: .; CDR3: CASSIDLRTANYGYTF; DNA: TGTGCCAGTAGTATAGATCTGCGGACAGCTAACTATGGCTACACCTTC
size: .; V: TRBV5-8; J: TRBJ1-2; D: .; CDR3: CASTENTLSYTF; DNA: TGTGCCAGCACGGAAAACACCTTGAGCTACACCTTC
size: .; V: TRBV7-3; J: TRBJ2-1; D: .; CDR3: CASSQTRADEQFF; DNA: TGTGCCAGCAGCCAAACTAGAGCCGATGAGCAGTTCTTC
size: .; V: TRBV28; J: TRBJ1-2; D: TRBD1; CDR3: CASSTPRSSRGNYGYTF; DNA: TGTGCCAGCAGTACCCCCCGTTCATCCAGGGGGAACTATGGCTACACCTTC
size: .; V: TRBV19; J: TRBJ1-1; D: .; CDR3: CASSIPSWAGANTEAFF; DNA: TGTGCCAGTAGTATACCCTCTTGGGCAGGAGCGAACACTGAAGCTTTCTTT
size: once; V: TRBV9; J: TRBJ2-5; D: .; CDR3: CASSFNVGDPQETQYF; DNA: TGTGCCAGCAGCTTCAACGTAGGGGACCCGCAAGAGACCCAGTACTTC
size: once; V: TRBV7-9; J: TRBJ1-5; D: TRBD1; CDR3: CASSSQGGNQPQHF; DNA: TGTGCCAGCAGCTCCCAGGGGGGCAATCAGCCCCAGCATTTT
size: once; V: TRBV10-3; J: TRBJ2-1; D: TRBD1; CDR3: CAAQGQDYNEQFF; DNA: TGTGCCGCACAGGGACAGGACTACAATGAGCAGTTCTTC
size: .; V: TRBV19; J: TRBJ2-1; D: .; CDR3: CASSGAGNYNEQFF; DNA: TGTGCCAGTAGCGGGGCAGGCAACTACAATGAGCAGTTCTTC
size: .; V: TRBV5-4; J: TRBJ2-1; D: TRBD2; CDR3: CASSSIMGLAGRNEQFF; DNA: TGTGCCAGCAGCTCCATAATGGGACTAGCGGGACGTAATGAGCAGTTCTTC
size: .; V: TRBV6-5; J: TRBJ2-3; D: .; CDR3: CASSTAGSVDTQYF; DNA: TGTGCCAGCAGTACCGCCGGTTCCGTGGATACGCAGTATTTT